These 17 T cell receptor beta chains came from one sample sequenced in a study of blood T cell repertoires in COVID-19. The method was immunoSEQ multiplex PCR; TCRdb's version includes in-frame clones alone and lacks a portion of them. The table has hundreds of thousands of clones, 70% to 90% seen once. Source material: peripheral blood. These receptors all stem from a woman aged 45 to 65 with active or convalescent COVID-19.

The rearrangement links TRBV5-1 to TRBJ2-3; 9 bases map to TRBD1. The V gene end was trimmed by 0 bases and the J gene end by 5 bases; junction bases not matched to a gene: 4. CDR3 size: 15 residues. In germline, CDR1 is SGHRS, CDR2 YFSETQ. CDR3 in amino acids: CASSLVGQGRDTQYF. DNA of the CDR3: TGCGCCAGCAGCTTGGTGGGACAGGGAAGAGATACGCAGTATTTT.

The genes are TRBV19 and TRBJ2-1; 14 bases align to TRBD2. There are 19 residues in the CDR3. From germline, CDR1 is LNHDA and CDR2 SQIVND (reference sequence). V was clipped by 10 bases and J by 10 bases; unmatched bases: 24. Here the CDR3 DNA reads TGTGCCACAGAAGACTTAGGGACTAGCGGGGGACGGCTGCTGACGGAGCAGTTCTTC. It specifies CATEDLGTSGGRLLTEQFF. Supplemented by reference TRBV19 and TRBJ2-1, the full variable domain reads DGGITQSPKYLFRKEGQNVTLSCEQNLNHDAMYWYRQDPGQGLRLIYYSQIVNDFQKGDIAEGYSVSREKKESFPLTVTSAQKNPTAFYLCATEDLGTSGGRLLTEQFFGPGTRLTVL.

V is TRBV5-5 and J is TRBJ1-5; TRBD1 is a possible D gene (6 bases). This CDR3 is 18 amino acids long. V was shortened by 0 bases and J by 1 base, with 17 bases between the two germline ends. Germline V CDR1 and CDR2: SGHKS, YYEKEE (reference sequence). This CDR3 is CASSLVLGRGPSNQPQHF. CDR3 DNA: TGTGCCAGCAGCTTGGTGTTGGGCAGGGGACCCAGCAATCAGCCCCAGCATTTT. Full variable domain (missing parts from reference TRBV5-5 and TRBJ1-5): DAGVTQSPTHLIKTRGQQVTLRCSPISGHKSVSWYQQVLGQGPQFIFQYYEKEERGRGNFPDRFSARQFPNYSSELNVNALLLGDSALYLCASSLVLGRGPSNQPQHFGDGTRLSIL.

The chain combines TRBV10-3 with TRBJ2-3; 8 bases map to TRBD1. The CDR3 spans 16 residues. The trim removed 8 bases at V and 5 bases at J, leaving 15 bases unmatched. Germline V gene data show CDR1 as ENHRY and CDR2 as SYGVKD. CDR3 bases: TGTGCCATCTGTGGGGGCCGGGTGACAGGGGAAGATACGCAGTATTTT. Translation: CAICGGRVTGEDTQYF.

In this sample, this clone turned up a few times. Distinct nucleotide sequences in the sample also encode this CDR3. The chain joins TRBV11-2 to TRBJ2-7; D gene uncertain. Germline loops: CDR1 SGHAT, CDR2 FQNNGV. This CDR3 region has 11 residues. The V and J ends lost 5 bases and 0 bases respectively, with 2 bases between them. CDR3 DNA: TGTGCCAGCAGCCACTCCTACGAGCAGTACTTC. Translated: CASSHSYEQYF.

V and J are TRBV12-2 and TRBJ1-3; TRBD1 is taken as the D call from the table, unchecked against the DNA. TRBV12-2 is noted as a pseudogene. The CDR3 has 20 amino acids. The CDR3 DNA follows: TGTGCAAGTCGTCGGGAGGGGAGACACAGGGGGCGATCCTCTGGAAACACCATATATTTT. Its translation is CASRREGRHRGRSSGNTIYF.

The chain couples TRBV9 to TRBJ2-2; the match to TRBD1 covers 12 bases. CDR3 length equals 18 residues. Losses at the gene ends were 0 bases for V and 5 bases for J; bases not matched to a gene: 8. Germline-derived CDR1 and CDR2 are SGDLS and YYNGEE. CDR3 nucleotides: TGTGCCAGCAGCGTAGGGTTACGGGACAGGGGGCAAACCGGGGAGCTGTTTTTT. It translates to CASSVGLRDRGQTGELFF.

V is TRBV24-1 and J is TRBJ1-2; D ambiguous. Germline CDR1 is KGHDR and CDR2 is SFDVKD. The CDR3 contains 12 residues. The V and J ends lost 0 bases and 7 bases respectively, with 5 bases between them. This CDR3 reads CATSDLRGGYTF. The CDR3 DNA reads TGTGCCACCAGTGATTTGCGGGGTGGCTACACCTTC.

The chain has TRBV19 and TRBJ2-7, with TRBD1 matching 8 bases. This CDR3 is built from 14 residues. Germline loops: CDR1 LNHDA, CDR2 SQIVND (reference sequence). The ends lost 8 bases at V and 6 bases at J; junction bases unmatched: 12. The CDR3 DNA is TGTGCCAGTCAGGTGAGGCAGGGGGCACGCGAGCAGTACTTC. It is translated as CASQVRQGAREQYF.

V usage is TRBV2 and J usage is TRBJ1-2; 7 positions match TRBD1. The length of the CDR3 is 17 residues. With 3 bases clipped from V and 6 bases from J, the junction kept 16 bases outside the gene matches. CDR1 and CDR2 (germline): SNHLY, FYNNEI. Here the CDR3 reads CASSEKQARQGVNGYTF. In DNA form, the CDR3 reads TGTGCCAGCAGTGAGAAACAGGCGAGACAGGGAGTGAATGGCTACACCTTC.

The chain couples TRBV5-1 to TRBJ2-1; TRBD2 matches at 8 bases. The V gene end was trimmed by 0 bases and the J gene end by 4 bases; junction bases not matched to a gene: 6. The CDR3 runs to 16 residues. Germline V gives CDR1 SGHRS, CDR2 YFSETQ. The CDR3 DNA is TGCGCCAGCAGCTTGGGCACTAGCGGACTTTACAATGAGCAGTTCTTC. As protein: CASSLGTSGLYNEQFF.

The chain has TRBV6-5 and TRBJ1-1; TRBD1 agrees at 9 bases. Trimming removed 7 bases from V and 3 bases from J; junction bases left unmatched: 3. The germline V gene encodes CDR1 MNHEY and CDR2 SVGAGI. The CDR3 has 13 amino acids. The CDR3: CASTRTGDTEAFF. CDR3 nucleotide sequence: TGTGCCAGCACGAGGACAGGGGACACTGAAGCTTTCTTT.

The chain employs TRBV4-1 and TRBJ2-2; TRBD2 matches 8 bases. The germline V gene has CDR1 MGHRA and CDR2 YSYEKL. J lost 5 bases, V lost 7 bases, and 9 bases had no gene match. There are 15 residues in the CDR3. CDR3 residues: CASKRAGGRTGELFF. CDR3 coding DNA: TGCGCCAGCAAGAGGGCGGGGGGCCGTACCGGGGAGCTGTTTTTT.

V usage is TRBV2 and J usage is TRBJ2-5, with 8 bases lining up with TRBD1. CDR3 length: 14 residues. Per the germline V gene, CDR1 is SNHLY and CDR2 is FYNNEI. Trimming at V came to 4 bases and at J to 4 bases, leaving 5 bases not matched to a gene. CDR3 DNA sequence: TGTGCCAGCAGTGGACAGGGGATCCCAGAGACCCAGTACTTC. Protein: CASSGQGIPETQYF.

A single count supports this clone. The V gene is TRBV7-9, the J gene TRBJ1-4; tentative D call: TRBD1 (6 bases). The CDR3 runs 15 residues. V was trimmed by 6 bases and J by 8 bases, leaving 19 bases between them. In germline, CDR1 is SEHNR, CDR2 FQNEAQ (reference sequence). The CDR3 sequence: CASSRGQPEEEKLFF. The CDR3 nucleotides are TGTGCCAGCAGTCGCGGACAGCCGGAGGAAGAAAAACTGTTTTTT. Combining the CDR3 with reference TRBV7-9 and TRBJ1-4 gives the whole variable domain DTGVSQNPRHKITKRGQNVTFRCDPISEHNRLYWYRQTLGQGPEFLTYFQNEAQLEKSRLLSDRFSAERPKGSFSTLEIQRTEQGDSAMYLCASSRGQPEEEKLFFGSGTQLSVL.

V gene TRBV5-1 combines with J gene TRBJ1-1; D is unresolved. Trimming shortened V by 3 bases and J by 4 bases, and 10 bases separated the two germline ends. The germline V gene encodes CDR1 SGHRS and CDR2 YFSETQ. The CDR3 loop spans 13 amino acids. The CDR3 loop is CASSYGLSTEAFF. The CDR3 coding sequence is TGCGCCAGCAGCTACGGACTCAGCACTGAAGCTTTCTTT.

The chain has TRBV7-9 and TRBJ2-2; 9 positions agree with TRBD1. The germline V gene has CDR1 SEHNR and CDR2 FQNEAQ (reference sequence). With 10 bases clipped from V and 5 bases from J, the junction kept 8 bases outside the gene matches. The CDR3 is 14 amino acids. CDR3 coding DNA: TGTGCCACAAGGGGACAGGGCAAAACCGGGGAGCTGTTTTTT. Protein: CATRGQGKTGELFF.